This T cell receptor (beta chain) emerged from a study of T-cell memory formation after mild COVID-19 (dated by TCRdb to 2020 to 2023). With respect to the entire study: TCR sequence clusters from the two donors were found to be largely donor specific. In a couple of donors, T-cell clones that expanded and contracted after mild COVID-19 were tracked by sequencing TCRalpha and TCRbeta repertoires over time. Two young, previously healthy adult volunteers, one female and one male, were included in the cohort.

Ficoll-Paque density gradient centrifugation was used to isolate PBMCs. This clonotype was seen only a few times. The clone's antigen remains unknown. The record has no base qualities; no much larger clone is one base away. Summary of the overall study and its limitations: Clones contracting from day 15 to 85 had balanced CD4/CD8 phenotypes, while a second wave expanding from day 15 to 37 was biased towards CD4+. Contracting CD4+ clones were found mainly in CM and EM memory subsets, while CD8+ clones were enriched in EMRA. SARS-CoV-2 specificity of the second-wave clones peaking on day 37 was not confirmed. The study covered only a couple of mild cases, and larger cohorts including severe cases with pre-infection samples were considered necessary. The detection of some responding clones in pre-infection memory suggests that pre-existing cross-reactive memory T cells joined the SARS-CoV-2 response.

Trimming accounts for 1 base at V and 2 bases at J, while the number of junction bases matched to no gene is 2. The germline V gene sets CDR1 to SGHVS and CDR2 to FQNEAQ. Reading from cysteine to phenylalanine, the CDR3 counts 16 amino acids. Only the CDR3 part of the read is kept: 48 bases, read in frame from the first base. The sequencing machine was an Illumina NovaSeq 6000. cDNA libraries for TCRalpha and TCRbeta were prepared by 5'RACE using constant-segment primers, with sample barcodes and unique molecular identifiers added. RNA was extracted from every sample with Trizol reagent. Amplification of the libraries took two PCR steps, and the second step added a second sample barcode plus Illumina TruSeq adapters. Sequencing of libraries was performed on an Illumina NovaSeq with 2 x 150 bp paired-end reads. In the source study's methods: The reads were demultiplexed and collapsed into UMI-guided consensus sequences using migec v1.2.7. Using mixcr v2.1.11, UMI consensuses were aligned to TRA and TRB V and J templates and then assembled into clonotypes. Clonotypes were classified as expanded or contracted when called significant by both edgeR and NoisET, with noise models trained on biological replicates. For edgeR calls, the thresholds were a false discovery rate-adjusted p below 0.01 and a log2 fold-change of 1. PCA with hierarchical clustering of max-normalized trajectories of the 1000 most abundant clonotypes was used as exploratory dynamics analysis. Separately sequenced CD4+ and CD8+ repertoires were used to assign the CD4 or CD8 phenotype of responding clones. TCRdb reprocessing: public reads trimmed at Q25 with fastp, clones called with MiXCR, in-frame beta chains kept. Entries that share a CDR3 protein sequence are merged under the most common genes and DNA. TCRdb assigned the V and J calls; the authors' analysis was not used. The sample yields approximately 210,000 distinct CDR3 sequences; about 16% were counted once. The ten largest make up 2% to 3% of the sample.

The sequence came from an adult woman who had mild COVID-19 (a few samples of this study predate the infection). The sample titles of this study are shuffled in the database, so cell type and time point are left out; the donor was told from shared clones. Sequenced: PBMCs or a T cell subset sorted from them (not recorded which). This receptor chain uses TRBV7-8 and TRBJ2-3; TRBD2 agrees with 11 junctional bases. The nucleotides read TGTGCCAGCAGCTTAGGGACTAGCGGGTTCACAGATACGCAGTATTTT. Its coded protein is CASSLGTSGFTDTQYF.